These T cell receptor beta chains were read from a single sample in a study of early T cells in non-severe SARS-CoV-2 infection. TCRdb reprocessed the 5' RACE reads with MiXCR, giving one entry per CDR3 protein. The sample carries 100,000 to 130,000 distinct CDR3 sequences, roughly 12% recorded once. The sample taken for sequencing was whole blood. Every receptor here comes from an adult who was a healthcare worker with PCR-confirmed SARS-CoV-2 infection or an uninfected control (not recorded which). The CDR3 runs from the conserved cysteine through the conserved F or W. The D gene is left open where the match is weak. Expanded clones are given a class, and other clones once, few, many or no size at all.

abundance	d_gene	v_gene	j_gene	CDR3aa	CDR3nt
few	.	TRBV3-1	TRBJ2-3	CASSQGLGGRIVPTQYF	TGTGCCAGCAGCCAAGGCCTCGGGGGACGGATAGTTCCTACGCAGTATTTT
many	TRBD2	TRBV7-9	TRBJ2-7	CASSLAGRELVEQYF	TGTGCCAGCAGCTTAGCGGGGAGGGAGCTCGTGGAGCAGTACTTC
few	.	TRBV4-1	TRBJ1-4	CASSRDENEKLFF	TGCGCCAGCAGCCGGGATGAAAATGAAAAACTGTTTTTT
many	TRBD1	TRBV11-3	TRBJ2-1	CASGRTGGLYEQFF	TGTGCCAGCGGGAGAACAGGGGGTTTGTATGAGCAGTTCTTC
.	TRBD2	TRBV29-1	TRBJ2-7	CSAAGTSGTYEQYF	TGCAGCGCGGCGGGGACTAGCGGGACCTACGAGCAGTACTTC
.	.	TRBV11-2	TRBJ2-2	CASSFITGGYTGELFF	TGTGCCAGCAGCTTTATCACCGGGGGATATACCGGGGAGCTGTTTTTT
.	.	TRBV20-1	TRBJ2-7	CSAGGTVPYEQYF	TGCAGTGCTGGTGGGACGGTCCCCTACGAGCAGTACTTC
.	TRBD1	TRBV7-2	TRBJ2-7	CASSSRDRGVGEQYF	TGTGCCAGCAGCTCCCGGGACAGGGGGGTAGGGGAGCAGTACTTC
few	.	TRBV19	TRBJ2-6	CASSIDISGANVLTF	TGTGCCAGTAGTATAGACATCTCTGGGGCCAACGTCCTGACTTTC
few	.	TRBV12-3/TRBV12-4	TRBJ1-2	CASSVRPGGYGYTF	TGTGCCAGCAGTGTGCGTCCAGGCGGCTATGGCTACACCTTC
.	TRBD1	TRBV27	TRBJ1-1	CASSLDYRGRSTEAFF	TGTGCCAGCAGTTTGGATTACAGGGGGCGTAGTACTGAAGCTTTCTTT
many	.	TRBV7-6	TRBJ1-5	CASSLDTGFNQPQHF	TGTGCCAGCAGCTTAGACACAGGCTTCAATCAGCCCCAGCATTTT
.	TRBD2	TRBV30	TRBJ2-7	CASGRGEQYF	TGTGCCTCGGGGAGGGGCGAGCAGTACTTC
many	.	TRBV10-2	TRBJ1-1	CASRQSGGEAFF	TGCGCCAGCAGACAGAGCGGGGGTGAAGCTTTCTTT
few	TRBD2	TRBV7-3	TRBJ2-7	CASSLELVTSGTGEQYF	TGTGCCAGCAGCTTAGAGCTCGTGACTAGCGGGACGGGTGAGCAGTACTTC
few	.	TRBV3-1	TRBJ1-1	CASSQEVPRLMNTEAFF	TGTGCCAGCAGCCAAGAAGTCCCCAGGCTTATGAACACTGAAGCTTTCTTT
many	.	TRBV11-3	TRBJ2-7	CASSLVPVEQYF	TGTGCCAGCAGCTTAGTACCCGTGGAGCAGTACTTC
many	.	TRBV3-1	TRBJ2-1	CASSQWPLPGQHNEQFF	TGTGCCAGCAGCCAATGGCCCCTTCCGGGGCAGCACAATGAGCAGTTCTTC
.	.	TRBV29-1	TRBJ2-1	CSVDGGRISSYNEQFF	TGCAGCGTTGACGGAGGCAGGATAAGCTCCTACAATGAGCAGTTCTTC
few	.	TRBV20-1	TRBJ1-2	CSARGSSGYYGYTF	TGCAGTGCTAGAGGATCTTCCGGGTACTATGGCTACACCTTC
.	.	TRBV10-3	TRBJ2-1	CAISEPRGPSNEQFF	TGTGCCATCAGTGAGCCCCGGGGGCCCTCCAATGAGCAGTTCTTC
many	.	TRBV11-1	TRBJ1-1	CASSSRLHMNTEAFF	TGTGCCAGCAGCTCCCGACTACACATGAACACTGAAGCTTTCTTT
.	TRBD1	TRBV6-1	TRBJ1-3	CASSVVQGAQTGNTIYF	TGTGCCAGCAGTGTAGTGCAGGGGGCGCAAACTGGAAACACCATATATTTT
many	.	TRBV18	TRBJ2-1	CASSPRGSGEQFF	TGTGCCAGCTCACCACGCGGGTCCGGTGAGCAGTTCTTC
few	TRBD2	TRBV3-1	TRBJ2-5	CASSQVGTSGQETQYF	TGTGCCAGCAGCCAAGTTGGGACTAGCGGCCAAGAGACCCAGTACTTC
many	.	TRBV2	TRBJ2-5	CASSEHRYSETQYF	TGTGCCAGCAGTGAACACCGATACTCGGAGACCCAGTACTTC
few	.	TRBV29-1	TRBJ2-2	CSVTNWAGELFF	TGCAGCGTAACAAACTGGGCCGGGGAGCTGTTTTTT
.	TRBD1	TRBV12-5	TRBJ1-5	CASGLTDRGNQPQHF	TGTGCTAGTGGTTTGACAGACAGGGGAAATCAGCCCCAGCATTTT
many	.	TRBV11-3	TRBJ1-2	CASSQYGTKDGYTF	TGTGCCAGCAGCCAATACGGGACAAAGGATGGCTACACCTTC
many	TRBD2	TRBV19	TRBJ2-7	CASSISSGSTEQYF	TGTGCCAGTAGTATAAGTAGCGGGAGTACCGAGCAGTACTTC
many	TRBD1	TRBV5-4	TRBJ1-6	CASSLRDRGLSLRSPLHF	TGTGCCAGCAGCTTGCGGGACAGGGGGCTGTCGCTTCGGTCACCCCTCCACTTT
few	TRBD1	TRBV12-3/TRBV12-4	TRBJ2-2	CASIRQGLSGELFF	TGTGCCAGCATTCGACAGGGGTTGTCCGGGGAGCTGTTTTTT
.	.	TRBV14	TRBJ2-7	CASSPMAFGYEQYF	TGTGCCAGCAGCCCAATGGCTTTCGGGTACGAGCAGTACTTC
many	TRBD2	TRBV15	TRBJ2-2	CATSRGGMRPTGELFF	TGTGCCACCAGCAGGGGAGGGATGCGGCCCACCGGGGAGCTGTTTTTT
few	.	TRBV5-1	TRBJ2-7	CASSLESQLGYEQYF	TGCGCCAGCAGCTTGGAGTCTCAACTGGGGTACGAGCAGTACTTC
.	TRBD1	TRBV7-2	TRBJ2-2	CASSLYGTGGTGELFF	TGTGCCAGCAGCTTATACGGGACAGGGGGTACCGGGGAGCTGTTTTTT
few	TRBD2	TRBV6-5	TRBJ2-1	CASRALVGGADEQFF	TGTGCCAGCAGGGCCTTAGTGGGAGGGGCGGATGAGCAGTTCTTC
.	TRBD2	TRBV6-6	TRBJ2-5	CASSSPGLAGETQYF	TGTGCCAGCAGTTCTCCGGGACTAGCGGGAGAGACCCAGTACTTC
.	.	TRBV11-1	TRBJ1-1	CASSFGRGGTEAFF	TGTGCCAGCAGCTTTGGCAGGGGAGGCACTGAAGCTTTCTTT
.	TRBD2	TRBV24-1	TRBJ2-3	CATSDWTSGSMPDTQYF	TGTGCCACCAGTGATTGGACTAGCGGGAGTATGCCAGATACGCAGTATTTT